The clone carrying this T cell receptor beta chain is a singleton in its sample. The data originate from a study of blood T cell repertoires in COVID-19. Study-wide background: PBMCs, B-cell-depleted T cells, or T cells provided the cDNA or gDNA that made up the material.

Using immunoSEQ multiplex PCR, the repertoire was profiled, and TCRdb retains in-frame clones only, with some absent. The table shows 100,000 to 150,000 clones, with roughly 86% occurring only once. The V end lost 6 bases, the J end lost 10 bases, and 19 bases lay between the germline ends. Germline values: CDR1 MDHEN, CDR2 SYDVKM. There are 15 residues in the CDR3. The sample consisted of peripheral blood. This sequence originates from a human donor in a cohort sampled during active COVID-19. This chain uses TRBV28 with TRBJ1-6; the D gene is possibly TRBD1 (5 bases). The CDR3 region has the DNA TGTGCCAGCAGCCGCTTTCCAGGGAACGGGTCACCCCTCCACTTT. It codes for CASSRFPGNGSPLHF.